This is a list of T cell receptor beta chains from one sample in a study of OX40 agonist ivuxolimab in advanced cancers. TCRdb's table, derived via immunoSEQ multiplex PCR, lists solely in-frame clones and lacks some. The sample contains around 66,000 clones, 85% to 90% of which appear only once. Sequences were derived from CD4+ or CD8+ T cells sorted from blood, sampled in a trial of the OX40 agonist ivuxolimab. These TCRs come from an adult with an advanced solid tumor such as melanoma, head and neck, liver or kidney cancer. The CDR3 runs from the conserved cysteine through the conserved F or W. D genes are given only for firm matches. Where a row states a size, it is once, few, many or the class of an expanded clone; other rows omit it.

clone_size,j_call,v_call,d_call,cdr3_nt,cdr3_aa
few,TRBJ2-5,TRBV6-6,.,TGTGCCAGCAGGCACGGGACTCTCCAAGAGACCCAGTACTTC,CASRHGTLQETQYF
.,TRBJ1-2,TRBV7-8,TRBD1,TGTGCCAGCAGCTCCCTCGGACAGGGCCCATCTAAAGGCTACACCTTC,CASSSLGQGPSKGYTF
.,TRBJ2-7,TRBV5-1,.,TGCGCCAGCAGCTTGACCGGGCAGGGACGGTACTTC,CASSLTGQGRYF
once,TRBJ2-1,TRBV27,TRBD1,TGTGCCAGCAGTGCCTTCAGGGGGCTCGTCAATGAGCAGTTCTTC,CASSAFRGLVNEQFF
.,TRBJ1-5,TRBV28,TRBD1,TGTGCCAGCAGCGGAGGGGGCTACGGCAATCAGCCCCAGCATTTT,CASSGGGYGNQPQHF
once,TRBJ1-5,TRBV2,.,TGTGCCAGCCTCCAGGGGAACGAAGGGCAGCCCCAGCATTTT,CASLQGNEGQPQHF
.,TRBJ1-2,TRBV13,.,TGTGCCAGCAGCTTCGGAGCTAGGACCAATACGAACGGCTACACCTTC,CASSFGARTNTNGYTF
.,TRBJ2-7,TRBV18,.,TGTGCCAGCTCGCCCCGGAATACAGGGCCCTACGAGCAGTACTTC,CASSPRNTGPYEQYF
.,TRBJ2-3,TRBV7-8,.,TGTGCCAGCAGCCTCGGGCCCGGACCGAACACAGATACGCAGTATTTT,CASSLGPGPNTDTQYF
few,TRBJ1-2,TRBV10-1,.,TGCGCCAGCAGTGATGGTGCCCTCTATGGCTACACCTTC,CASSDGALYGYTF
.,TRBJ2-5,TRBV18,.,TGTGCCAGCTCACCAGGGATAGAAGAGACCCAGTACTTC,CASSPGIEETQYF
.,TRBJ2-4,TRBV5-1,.,TGCGCCAGCTCCCTAACGACAGGTCGTGATAATATTCAGTACTTC,CASSLTTGRDNIQYF
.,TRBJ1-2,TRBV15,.,TGTGCCACCAGACAGGGTAGTGGCTACACCTTC,CATRQGSGYTF
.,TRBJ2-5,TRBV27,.,TGTGCCAGCAGTGACCGCCAAGAGACCCAGTACTTC,CASSDRQETQYF
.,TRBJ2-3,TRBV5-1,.,TGCGCCAGCAGCTTGGTGGCGGGCACAGATACGCAGTATTTT,CASSLVAGTDTQYF
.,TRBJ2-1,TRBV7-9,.,TGTGCCAGCAGCTCGACAGCGGGCTCCCAGGGGTCCTACAATGAGCAGTTCTTC,CASSSTAGSQGSYNEQFF
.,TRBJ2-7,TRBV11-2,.,TGTGCCAGCAGCCCTAGGGGGACGGACGAGCAGTACTTC,CASSPRGTDEQYF
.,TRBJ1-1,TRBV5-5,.,TGTGCCAGCAGCTCCATCTACCGGGCGGCCGCTTTCTTT,CASSSIYRAAAFF
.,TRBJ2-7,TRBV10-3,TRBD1,TGTGCCATCAGGCCGGGACAGGGCTCCTACGAGCAGTACTTC,CAIRPGQGSYEQYF
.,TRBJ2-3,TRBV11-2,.,TGTGCCAGCAGCTTTTTCGCGAAAGATACGCAGTATTTT,CASSFFAKDTQYF
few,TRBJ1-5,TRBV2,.,TGTGCCAGCGCTTCAGGATTCAATCAGCCCCAGCATTTT,CASASGFNQPQHF
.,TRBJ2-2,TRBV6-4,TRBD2,TGTGCCAGCAGTGCGTTACTAGCGGTTAACACCGGGGAGCTGTTTTTT,CASSALLAVNTGELFF
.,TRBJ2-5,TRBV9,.,TGTGCCAGCAGCTTAACAGACTTCCAAGAGACCCAGTACTTC,CASSLTDFQETQYF
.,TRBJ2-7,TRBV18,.,TGTGCCAGCTCACCTTCTAGGCAGAGCAGCAGGTACGAGCAGTACTTC,CASSPSRQSSRYEQYF
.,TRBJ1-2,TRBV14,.,TGTGCCAGCAGCCAAGGTCGGTACTATGGCTACACCTTC,CASSQGRYYGYTF
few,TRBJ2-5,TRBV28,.,TGTGCCAGCAGGTCTCATGGAGCCCAAGAGACCCAGTACTTC,CASRSHGAQETQYF
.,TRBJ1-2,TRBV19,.,TGTGCCAGTAGTCGCCCGGGGGCGATCTATGGCTACACCTTC,CASSRPGAIYGYTF
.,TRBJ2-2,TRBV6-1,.,TGTGCCAGCAGTGTACAGGGTGGAACCGGGGAGCTGTTTTTT,CASSVQGGTGELFF
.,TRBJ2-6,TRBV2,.,TGTGCCAGCAATCCAGATGGGGCCAACGTCCTGACTTTC,CASNPDGANVLTF
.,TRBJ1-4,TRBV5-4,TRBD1,TGTGCCAGCTCGGACAGGGGTGAAAAACTGTTTTTT,CASSDRGEKLFF
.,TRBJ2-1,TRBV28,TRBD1,TGTGCCATCGGCCTCCAGGGGGCTGCCTACAATGAGCAGTTCTTC,CAIGLQGAAYNEQFF
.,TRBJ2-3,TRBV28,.,TGTGCCAGCAGCCTCTCCAGGGGAACAGATACGCAGTATTTT,CASSLSRGTDTQYF
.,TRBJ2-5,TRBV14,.,TGTGCCAGCAGCCAGCGGGCCAGGGAGACCCAGTACTTC,CASSQRARETQYF
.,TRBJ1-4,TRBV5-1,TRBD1,TGCGCCAGCAGCTCCCAGGGACAGGGCCACGAAAAACTGTTTTTT,CASSSQGQGHEKLFF
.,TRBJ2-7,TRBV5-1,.,TGCGCCAGCAGCCCCGGGGTGAGGAGCTACGAGCAGTACTTC,CASSPGVRSYEQYF
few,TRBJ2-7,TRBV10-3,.,TGTGCCATCAGAGACGCCAGGGCTAACTACGAGCAGTACTTC,CAIRDARANYEQYF
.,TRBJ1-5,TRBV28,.,TGTGCCAGTTCTGGGGGGGGCCGGGAGCCCCAGCATTTT,CASSGGGREPQHF
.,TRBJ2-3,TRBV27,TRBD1,TGTGCCAGCAGTTGGGACAGGGGGCGGCAAGATACGCAGTATTTT,CASSWDRGRQDTQYF
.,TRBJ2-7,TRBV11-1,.,TGTGCCAGCGGGGTACAAGTAGGGCCTAACGAGCAGTACTTC,CASGVQVGPNEQYF
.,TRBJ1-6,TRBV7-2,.,TGTGCCAGCAGGCCCGGTACCTATAATTCACCCCTCCACTTT,CASRPGTYNSPLHF
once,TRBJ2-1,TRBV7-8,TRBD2,TGTGCCAGCAGCTTGACTAGCGGAGGGGCAAATGAGCAGTTCTTC,CASSLTSGGANEQFF
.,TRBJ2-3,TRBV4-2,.,TGTGCCAGCAGACCCGTCGAGTCAGATACGCAGTATTTT,CASRPVESDTQYF
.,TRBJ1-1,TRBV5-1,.,TGCGCCAGCAGCGTGGACATACGTAACACTGAAGCTTTCTTT,CASSVDIRNTEAFF
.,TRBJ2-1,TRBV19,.,TGTGCCAGTAGTATAGACGGGAGCTCCTACAATGAGCAGTTCTTC,CASSIDGSSYNEQFF
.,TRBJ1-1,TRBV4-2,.,TGTGCCAGCAGCCAGGCGACAGGCAGAAACACTGAAGCTTTCTTT,CASSQATGRNTEAFF
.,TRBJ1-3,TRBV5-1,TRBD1,TGCGCCAGCAGCCGAACGACAGGGCCCTCTGGAAACACCATATATTTT,CASSRTTGPSGNTIYF
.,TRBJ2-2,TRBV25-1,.,TGTGCCAGCAGTGACAGGGGCTCCACCGGGGAGCTGTTTTTT,CASSDRGSTGELFF
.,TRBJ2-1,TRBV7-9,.,TGTGCCAGCAGCCCAATCACTAGCAGTGAGCAGTTCTTC,CASSPITSSEQFF
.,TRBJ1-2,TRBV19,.,TGTGCCAGTAGTTCTGGGCCCAATTATGGCTACACCTTC,CASSSGPNYGYTF
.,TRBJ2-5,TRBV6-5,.,TGTGCCAGCAGTCTTACAAGGCCCCTAGAGACCCAGTACTTC,CASSLTRPLETQYF
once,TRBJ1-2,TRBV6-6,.,TGTGCCAGCAGTTCTCGGACACGCAGCTACACCTTC,CASSSRTRSYTF
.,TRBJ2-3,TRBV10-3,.,TGTGCCATCAGCAGGGCCCGGAGCACAGATACGCAGTATTTT,CAISRARSTDTQYF
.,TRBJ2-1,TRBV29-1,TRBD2,TGCAGCGTTGAGACTAGCGTAAATGAGCAGTTCTTC,CSVETSVNEQFF
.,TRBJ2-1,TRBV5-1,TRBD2,TGCGCCAGCAGCGCAAGACTAGCGGGAGGGTTATACAATGAGCAGTTCTTC,CASSARLAGGLYNEQFF